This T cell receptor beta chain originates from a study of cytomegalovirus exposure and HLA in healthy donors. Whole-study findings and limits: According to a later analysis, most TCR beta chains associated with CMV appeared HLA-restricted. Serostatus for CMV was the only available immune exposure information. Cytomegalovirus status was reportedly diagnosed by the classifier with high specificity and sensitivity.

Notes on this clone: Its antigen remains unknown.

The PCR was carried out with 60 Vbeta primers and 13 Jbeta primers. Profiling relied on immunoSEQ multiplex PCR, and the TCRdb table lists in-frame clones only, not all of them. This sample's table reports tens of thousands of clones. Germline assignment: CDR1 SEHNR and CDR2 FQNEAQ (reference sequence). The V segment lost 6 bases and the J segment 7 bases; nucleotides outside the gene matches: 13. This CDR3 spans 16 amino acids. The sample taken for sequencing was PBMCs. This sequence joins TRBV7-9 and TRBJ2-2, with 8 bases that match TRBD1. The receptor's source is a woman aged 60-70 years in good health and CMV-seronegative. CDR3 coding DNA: TGTGCCAGCAGTGCAACTCGGGACAGGAGGCTCGGGGAGCTGTTTTTT. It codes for CASSATRDRRLGELFF.